The 13 T cell receptor beta chains below come from one sample, sequenced in a study of OX40 agonist ivuxolimab in advanced cancers. Sequencing was performed with immunoSEQ multiplex PCR; in TCRdb, only in-frame clones are kept and a portion is missing. The sample consists of tens of thousands of clones, less than 90% of them appearing once. The input for sequencing was CD4+ or CD8+ T cells sorted from blood, taken in a trial of the OX40 agonist ivuxolimab. The source is an adult with an advanced solid tumor such as melanoma, head and neck, liver or kidney cancer.

The rearrangement uses TRBV21-1 and TRBJ2-7. TRBV21-1 is a listed pseudogene. The CDR3 totals 15 residues. The CDR3 sequence is CASSPLSTSSYEQYF. For the CDR3, the DNA is TGTGCCAGCAGCCCACTGTCCACCAGCTCCTACGAGCAGTACTTC.

CDR3 DNA: TGTGCCACCAGCAGGTCGCGGGGCACCGGGGAGCTGTTTTTT. This translates into CATSRSRGTGELFF. V usage is TRBV15 and J usage is TRBJ2-2, with D possibly TRBD2 on 6 matching bases. CDR1 is LNHNV, CDR2 YYDKDF, per germline (reference sequence). This CDR3 is built from 14 residues. The germline V and J ends were trimmed by 3 bases and 4 bases, with 9 bases remaining between them.

The chain links TRBV9 to TRBJ2-5, with D perhaps matching TRBD2 (6 bases). This CDR3 has 13 residues. CDR1 and CDR2 (germline): SGDLS, YYNGEE. V dropped 0 bases and J dropped 5 bases, with 8 bases sitting between them. The CDR3 bases are TGTGCCAGCAGCGTAGATGGGGGGGAGACCCAGTACTTC. Translated, it gives CASSVDGGETQYF.

This chain uses TRBV19 with TRBJ1-1; TRBD1 matches 8 bases. Per germline, CDR1 LNHDA and CDR2 SQIVND (reference sequence). The CDR3 contains 15 residues. Losses at the gene ends were 4 bases for V and 4 bases for J; bases not matched to a gene: 8. The CDR3 DNA follows: TGTGCCAGTAGTAGAATACAGGGGGATGGCACTGAAGCTTTCTTT. This translates into CASSRIQGDGTEAFF.

The sample holds one count of this clone. This sequence joins TRBV19 and TRBJ1-5; no clear D gene. The CDR3 spans 12 residues. Germline assignment: CDR1 LNHDA and CDR2 SQIVND (reference sequence). The V end lost 6 bases, the J end lost 6 bases, and 9 bases lay between the germline ends. CDR3 region: CASRGIPQPQHF. In DNA, the CDR3 is TGTGCCAGTAGGGGGATTCCTCAGCCCCAGCATTTT.

The CDR3 coding sequence is TGTGCCAGCACCCTTGGGGGGGACGGCAACTACAATGAGCAGTTCTTC. Its protein is CASTLGGDGNYNEQFF. The J gene is TRBJ2-1, the V gene TRBV27; 7 nucleotides align to TRBD2. Per the germline V gene, CDR1 is MNHEY and CDR2 is SMNVEV (reference sequence). The CDR3 sequence is 16 residues long. The ends lost 7 bases at V and 3 bases at J; junction bases unmatched: 12.

This chain connects TRBV21-1 to TRBJ1-1. TRBV21-1 is deemed a pseudogene. CDR3 length: 16 residues. In nucleotides, the CDR3 is TGTGCCAGCAGCCCCCGGTTGGGATCGCGAAGTCCTGTTGCTTTCTTT. The encoded protein is CASSPRLGSRSPVAFF.

The chain combines TRBV25-1 with TRBJ1-1; weak D call: TRBD1 (6 bases). The CDR3 totals 12 residues. The germline V gene encodes CDR1 MGHDK and CDR2 SYGVNS. Trimming shortened V by 8 bases and J by 1 base, and 8 bases separated the two germline ends. The CDR3 nucleotides read TGTGCCAGCTCCAGGGGGAACACTGAAGCTTTCTTT. Translation gives CASSRGNTEAFF. The whole variable domain, filled in from reference TRBV25-1 and TRBJ1-1, reads EADIYQTPRYLVIGTGKKITLECSQTMGHDKMYWYQQDPGMELHLIHYSYGVNSTEKGDLSSESTVSRIRTEHFPLTLESARPSHTSQYLCASSRGNTEAFFGQGTRLTVV.

The chain is built from TRBV9 and TRBJ2-7; tentatively, D is TRBD1 (5 bases). This CDR3 has 14 amino acids. Trimming pared 2 bases from V and 2 bases from J, leaving 11 bases between. Germline assignment: CDR1 SGDLS and CDR2 YYNGEE. The CDR3 region is CASSVSTGPYEQYF. In DNA, the CDR3 is TGTGCCAGCAGCGTTTCCACAGGACCCTACGAGCAGTACTTC.

The chain has TRBV19 and TRBJ1-3, with D perhaps matching TRBD1 (5 bases). The CDR3 spans 15 residues. The V gene's germline CDR1 is LNHDA and CDR2 SQIVND (reference sequence). V gave up 5 bases and J gave up 0 bases, with 11 bases separating them. This CDR3 reads CASSLTGFSGNTIYF. The CDR3 DNA reads TGTGCCAGTAGTCTTACAGGATTCTCTGGAAACACCATATATTTT.

This clone appeared once. The rearrangement links TRBV19 to TRBJ1-1; maybe TRBD1 (5 bases). In germline, CDR1 is LNHDA, CDR2 SQIVND (reference sequence). V was shortened by 7 bases and J by 1 base, with 13 bases between the two germline ends. The length of the CDR3 is 14 residues. The DNA of the CDR3 is TGTGCCAGTAAGGGCTACCAGGGGAACACTGAAGCTTTCTTT. Its translation is CASKGYQGNTEAFF.

The CDR3 sequence is CASSPGTGFTEAFF. The CDR3 bases are TGTGCCAGCAGTCCGGGGACGGGATTCACTGAAGCTTTCTTT. The chain joins TRBV27 to TRBJ1-1; D might be TRBD1 (5 bases). CDR3 size: 14 residues. The germline V and J ends were trimmed by 5 bases and 4 bases, with 14 bases remaining between them. Germline CDR1 and CDR2: MNHEY and SMNVEV (reference sequence).

The chain couples TRBV15 to TRBJ2-7; no clear D gene. The CDR3 is 14 amino acids. V was trimmed by 0 bases and J by 5 bases, leaving 11 bases between them. CDR1 and CDR2 from the germline V gene are LNHNV and YYDKDF (reference sequence). The CDR3: CATSRESSPHEQYF. The CDR3 DNA reads TGTGCCACCAGCAGAGAGAGTAGCCCCCACGAGCAGTACTTC.